The 9 T cell receptor beta chains presented below share a single source sample, sequenced in a study of CD8+CD57+ T cells in acquired aplastic anemia. CDR3 and TCR beta VDJ profiling relied on genomic DNA as the template. MiXCR was run by TCRdb on the reads, yielding one entry per CDR3 protein. The repertoire has over 200,000 distinct CDR3 sequences, about 59% of them found once; the top ten carry around 32%. The source material was sorted CD4+, CD8+, or CD8+CD57+ T cells (not recorded which) from PBMCs. The origin of the receptors is a human donor in good health.

This clonotype was counted at least ten times. This chain links TRBV4-2 with TRBJ2-1; TRBD2 matches 7 bases. Germline V gene data show CDR1 as LGHNA and CDR2 as YNFKEQ. Germline trimming cut 0 bases from V and 7 bases from J; bases unmatched to any gene: 6. There are 15 residues in the CDR3. The CDR3 reads CASSQEAGVGNEQFF. CDR3 nucleotide sequence: TGTGCCAGCAGCCAAGAGGCGGGAGTGGGGAATGAGCAGTTCTTC.

Ten or more counts support this clonotype. The rearrangement uses TRBV15 and TRBJ1-6; TRBD1 matches 7 bases. The CDR3 has 14 residues. Looked up from germline, CDR1 is LNHNV and CDR2 is YYDKDF (reference sequence). Trimming at V came to 4 bases and at J to 10 bases, leaving 7 bases not matched to a gene. CDR3 in DNA: TGTGCCACCAGCAACAGGGGATCCGGGTCACCCCTCCACTTT. Translated, it gives CATSNRGSGSPLHF.

V is TRBV20-1 and J is TRBJ1-3; D may be TRBD1 (6 bases). CDR3 size: 13 residues. The V gene's germline CDR1 is DFQATT and CDR2 SNEGSKA (reference sequence). V gave up 1 base and J gave up 4 bases, with 8 bases separating them. In nucleotides, the CDR3 is TGCAGTGCTAGAGGGGACATAGGAAACACCATATATTTT. Protein: CSARGDIGNTIYF.

About this clonotype itself: A much larger clone is a single base away; this may be a read error. The chain has TRBV6-6 and TRBJ2-2; D tentatively fits TRBD1 or TRBD2 (5 bases each). The V and J ends lost 4 bases and 7 bases respectively, with 19 bases between them. Germline CDR1 is MNHNY and CDR2 is SVGAGI (reference sequence). The CDR3 runs 16 residues. The CDR3 loop reads CASSWGPGALSGELFF. As DNA, the CDR3 is TGTGCCAGCAGTTGGGGTCCCGGGGCACTAAGCGGGGAGCTGTTTTTT.

CDR3 DNA sequence: TGCAGCGTGAAGGATGCCGGGGAGACCCAGTACTTC. Its translation: CSVKDAGETQYF. The chain is built from TRBV29-1 and TRBJ2-5; unclear D gene. CDR1 SQVTM and CDR2 ANQGSEA come from the germline V gene. Trimming took 6 bases from V and 5 from J, leaving 13 bases between them. The CDR3 consists of 12 residues.

The rearrangement joins TRBV14 to TRBJ2-7, with 7 bases aligning to TRBD2. Germline V gene lookup returns CDR1 SGHDN and CDR2 FVKESK. J lost 6 bases, V lost 0 bases, and 2 bases had no gene match. The length of the CDR3 is 13 residues. The CDR3 here is CASSQDGRVEQYF. In DNA, the CDR3 is TGTGCCAGCAGCCAAGATGGGAGGGTCGAGCAGTACTTC. Supplemented by reference TRBV14 and TRBJ2-7, the full variable domain reads EAGVTQFPSHSVIEKGQTVTLRCDPISGHDNLYWYRRVMGKEIKFLLHFVKESKQDESGMPNNRFLAERTGGTYSTLKVQPAELEDSGVYFCASSQDGRVEQYFGPGTRLTVT.

The CDR3 DNA is TGCAGTGCCGGGACGGACCTAGCCAAAAACATTCAGTACTTC. This sequence encodes CSAGTDLAKNIQYF. V gene TRBV20-1 combines with J gene TRBJ2-4; D is possibly TRBD1 or TRBD2 (5 bases each). The germline V gene has CDR1 DFQATT and CDR2 SNEGSKA (reference sequence). CDR3 length: 14 amino acids. Trimming took off 6 bases at V and 0 bases at J, with 12 bases between the two ends.

This chain links TRBV4-3 with TRBJ2-7; TRBD1 matches 9 bases. Germline lookup yields CDR1 LGHNA and CDR2 YSLEER. The CDR3 is 14 residues long. The V gene end was trimmed by 3 bases and the J gene end by 7 bases; junction bases not matched to a gene: 7. In DNA, the CDR3 is TGCGCCAGCAGCCACGCGTACAGGGGGCGTGAGCAGTACTTC. Amino acid sequence: CASSHAYRGREQYF.

The CDR3 bases are TGTGCCAGCAGCCAGGGGAGGTCTAGCTCCTACGAGCAGTACTTC. It encodes CASSQGRSSSYEQYF. V is TRBV7-9 and J is TRBJ2-7; tentatively, D is TRBD1 or TRBD2 (6 bases each). The length of the CDR3 is 15 residues. V was pared by 5 bases and J by 0 bases, with 14 bases between. CDR1 is SEHNR, CDR2 FQNEAQ, per germline (reference sequence).